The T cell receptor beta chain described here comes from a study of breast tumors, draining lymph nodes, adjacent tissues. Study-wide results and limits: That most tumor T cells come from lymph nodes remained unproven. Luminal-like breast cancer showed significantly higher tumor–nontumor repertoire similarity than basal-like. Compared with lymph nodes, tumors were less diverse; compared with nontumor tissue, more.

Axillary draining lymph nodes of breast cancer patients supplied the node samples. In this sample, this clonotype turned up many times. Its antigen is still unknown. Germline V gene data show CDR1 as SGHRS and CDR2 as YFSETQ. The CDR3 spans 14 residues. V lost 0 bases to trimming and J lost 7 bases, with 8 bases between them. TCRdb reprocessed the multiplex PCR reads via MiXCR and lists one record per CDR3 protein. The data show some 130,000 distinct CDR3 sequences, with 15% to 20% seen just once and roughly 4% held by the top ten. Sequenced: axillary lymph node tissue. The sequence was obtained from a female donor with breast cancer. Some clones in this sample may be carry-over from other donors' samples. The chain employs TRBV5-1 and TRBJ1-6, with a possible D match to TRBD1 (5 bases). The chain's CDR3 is CASSLEGRNSPLHF. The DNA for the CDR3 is TGCGCCAGCAGCTTGGAGGGGAGGAATTCACCCCTCCACTTT.